The 18 T cell receptor beta chains below come from one sample, sequenced in a study of T cells in Graves' hyperthyroidism and ophthalmopathy. Amplified TCR beta CDR3 regions came from RNA transcripts. The HTBI primer set served for first-round RT-PCR of the TCR CDR3. Each CDR3 protein gets one entry after TCRdb re-called the multiplex PCR reads with MiXCR. The sample has some 250,000 distinct CDR3 sequences, more than 14% seen once. Sequencing was performed on blood. These receptors all stem from a woman in her thirties or forties with Graves' hyperthyroidism that later progressed to Graves' ophthalmopathy.

This clonotype came up many times. The chain combines TRBV28 with TRBJ2-2, with D unclear. From germline, CDR1 is MDHEN and CDR2 SYDVKM. V was shortened by 6 bases and J by 13 bases, with 15 bases between the two germline ends. The CDR3 totals 12 residues. The CDR3 DNA sequence: TGTGCCAGCAGCTTGGACGGCAGACGGCTGTTTTTT. Translated, it gives CASSLDGRRLFF.

This clonotype was picked up many times. The chain carries TRBV28 and TRBJ2-7; 12 nucleotides match TRBD2. Trimming cost V 5 bases and J 5 bases; bases outside gene matches: 4. This CDR3 comprises 14 residues. Germline V gene lookup returns CDR1 MDHEN and CDR2 SYDVKM. CDR3 in DNA: TGTGCCAGCAGTCTAGCGGGGGGGTTAAACGAGCAGTACTTC. Encoded protein: CASSLAGGLNEQYF.

The sample holds many counts of this clonotype. V is TRBV12-3 or TRBV12-4 and J is TRBJ2-4, with D unclear. V lost 4 bases to trimming and J lost 0 bases, with 7 bases between them. The CDR3 extends over 14 amino acids. In DNA form, the CDR3 reads TGTGCCAGCAGTTCTGGGCGAGCCAAAAACATTCAGTACTTC. The encoded protein is CASSSGRAKNIQYF.

This clonotype was seen many times. This sequence joins TRBV27 and TRBJ2-2; tentatively, D is TRBD2 (6 bases). The germline gives CDR1 MNHEY, CDR2 SMNVEV (reference sequence). The germline V and J ends were trimmed by 4 bases and 4 bases, with 13 bases remaining between them. The CDR3 is 15 residues long. CDR3 sequence reads: CASSSPGLSTGELFF. CDR3 nucleotide sequence: TGTGCCAGCAGTTCTCCGGGACTGTCCACCGGGGAGCTGTTTTTT.

This clonotype was seen ten or more times. V usage is TRBV27 and J usage is TRBJ2-1; perhaps TRBD1 as D (6 bases). The CDR3 spans 13 residues. CDR1 and CDR2 (germline): MNHEY, SMNVEV (reference sequence). Trimming removed 6 bases from V and 12 bases from J, with 18 bases in between. The CDR3 bases are TGTGCCAGCAGCTCACCTACAGGGTGGGGGCAGTTCTTC. Protein product: CASSSPTGWGQFF.

This clonotype was seen ten or more times. The J gene is TRBJ2-7, the V gene TRBV18, with 7 bases aligning to TRBD1. Germline trimming cut 3 bases from V and 7 bases from J; bases unmatched to any gene: 9. CDR1 and CDR2 (germline): KGHSH, LQKENI. The length of the CDR3 is 14 residues. CDR3: CASSPTGLLWEQYF. As DNA, the CDR3 is TGTGCCAGCTCACCGACAGGGCTTTTATGGGAGCAGTACTTC.

This clonotype was detected many times. The chain uses TRBV18 and TRBJ2-1; D not certain. CDR1 and CDR2 (germline): KGHSH, LQKENI. Trimming took off 3 bases at V and 8 bases at J, with 14 bases between the two ends. The CDR3 has 14 residues. CDR3 amino acids: CASSPEYLVDEQFF. The CDR3 DNA follows: TGTGCCAGCTCACCGGAGTACTTGGTCGATGAGCAGTTCTTC.

This clonotype has a count of ten or more. This chain links TRBV19 with TRBJ2-1, with 7 bases identical to TRBD2. Unmatched junction bases numbered 8, after V lost 9 bases and J lost 3 bases. The CDR3 has 14 amino acids. Per germline, CDR1 LNHDA and CDR2 SQIVND (reference sequence). The CDR3 sequence is CASRTSASYNEQFF. The CDR3 DNA reads TGTGCCAGCCGAACTAGCGCCAGCTACAATGAGCAGTTCTTC.

This clonotype showed up many times. The V gene is TRBV19, the J gene TRBJ1-1; D is ambiguous. The V end was cut by 8 bases, the J end by 1 base, with 2 bases between. Germline CDR1 LNHDA, CDR2 SQIVND (reference sequence). This CDR3 region has 10 residues. The CDR3 DNA is TGTGCCAGTGGGAACACTGAAGCTTTCTTT. Translated: CASGNTEAFF.

The chain links TRBV5-1 to TRBJ2-1; 11 nucleotides match TRBD1. V trimming: 1 base; J trimming: 10 bases; junction bases outside the gene matches: 7. CDR3 length: 15 residues. CDR1 and CDR2 from the germline V gene are SGHRS and YFSETQ. The CDR3 reads CASSLWDRGAGEQFF. CDR3 coding DNA: TGCGCCAGCAGCTTGTGGGACAGGGGGGCAGGGGAGCAGTTCTTC. Looking up the rest from reference TRBV5-1 and TRBJ2-1 gives the full variable domain: KAGVTQTPRYLIKTRGQQVTLSCSPISGHRSVSWYQQTPGQGLQFLFEYFSETQRNKGNFPGRFSGRQFSNSRSEMNVSTLELGDSALYLCASSLWDRGAGEQFFGPGTRLTVL.

This clonotype was picked up a small number of times. The CDR3 sequence: CASSSGTGATEAFF. CDR3 nucleotides: TGTGCCAGCAGTTCCGGGACAGGGGCCACTGAAGCTTTCTTT. The V gene is TRBV28, the J gene TRBJ1-1; 10 nucleotides line up with TRBD1. The CDR3 runs 14 residues. V was pared by 4 bases and J by 4 bases, with 3 bases of the junction left unmatched. In germline, CDR1 is MDHEN, CDR2 SYDVKM.

CDR3 sequence reads: CASRFKQGRGETQYF. CDR3 DNA: TGTGCCAGTAGATTTAAACAGGGCAGGGGAGAGACCCAGTACTTC. The J gene is TRBJ2-5, the V gene TRBV19; tentative D call: TRBD1 (6 bases). The V gene's germline CDR1 is LNHDA and CDR2 SQIVND (reference sequence). The CDR3 extends over 15 amino acids. Trimming removed 6 bases from V and 4 bases from J, with 18 bases in between.

This clonotype was recorded at least ten times. The V call is TRBV7-3, the J call TRBJ2-1, with 11 bases identical to TRBD2. This CDR3 has 18 residues. With 1 base clipped from V and 7 bases from J, the junction kept 12 bases outside the gene matches. Per germline, CDR1 SGHTA and CDR2 FQGTGA. In DNA form, the CDR3 reads TGTGCCAGCAGCTTAAGGACGACTAGCGGGGTTAGTGCGAATGAGCAGTTCTTC. Encoded protein: CASSLRTTSGVSANEQFF.

This clonotype was counted ten times or more. This chain connects TRBV12-3 or TRBV12-4 to TRBJ2-1, with TRBD2 matching over 15 bases. This CDR3 contains 18 residues. V gave up 2 bases and J gave up 2 bases; unmatched junction bases: 4. The CDR3 protein is CASSLRTSGRAAYNEQFF. CDR3 bases: TGTGCCAGCAGTTTAAGGACTAGCGGGAGGGCGGCCTACAATGAGCAGTTCTTC.

Ten or more counts support this clonotype. This chain links TRBV15 with TRBJ1-5; unclear D gene. Germline V gives CDR1 LNHNV, CDR2 YYDKDF (reference sequence). CDR3 length equals 14 residues. V lost 5 bases, J lost 7 bases, and 15 bases lay in between. The CDR3 bases are TGTGCCACCAGCCCTCGAGAACTTCGCCAGCCCCAGCATTTT. It yields the protein CATSPRELRQPQHF.

This clonotype was counted at least ten times. V usage is TRBV7-3 and J usage is TRBJ2-3; the D is unclear. Germline CDR1 SGHTA, CDR2 FQGTGA. V lost 0 bases to trimming and J lost 6 bases, with 7 bases between them. The CDR3 has 13 amino acids. CDR3 sequence reads: CASSLTGSDTQYF. The CDR3 DNA is TGTGCCAGCAGCTTAACGGGCTCGGATACGCAGTATTTT.

This clonotype was counted ten times or more. The rearrangement joins TRBV2 to TRBJ1-1; D is unclear. Trimming took 6 bases from V and 1 from J, leaving 9 bases between them. The germline gives CDR1 SNHLY, CDR2 FYNNEI. This CDR3 has 13 amino acids. In nucleotides, the CDR3 is TGTGCCAGCAGCAGGAGCCAGAACACTGAAGCTTTCTTT. Amino acid sequence: CASSRSQNTEAFF.

Details on this clonotype: The junction shows a germline mismatch at one end, possibly a read error. This chain joins TRBV10-2 and TRBJ2-6; D may be TRBD2 (6 bases). CDR1 is WSHSY and CDR2 is SAAADI in the germline V gene. The CDR3 consists of 13 residues. For the CDR3, the DNA is TGCGCCAGCAGTGTCGATAAGGTGGGACTTCGGCCTTTC. As protein: CASSVDKVGLRPF.